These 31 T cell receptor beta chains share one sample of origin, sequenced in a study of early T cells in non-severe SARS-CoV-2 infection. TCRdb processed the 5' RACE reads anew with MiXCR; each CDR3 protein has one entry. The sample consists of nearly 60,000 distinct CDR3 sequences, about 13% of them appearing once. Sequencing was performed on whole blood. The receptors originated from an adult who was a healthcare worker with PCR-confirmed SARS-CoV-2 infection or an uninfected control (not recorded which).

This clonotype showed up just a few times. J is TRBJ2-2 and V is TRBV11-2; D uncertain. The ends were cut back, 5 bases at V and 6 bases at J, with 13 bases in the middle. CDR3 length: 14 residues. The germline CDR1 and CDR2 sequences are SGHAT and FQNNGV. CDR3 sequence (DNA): TGTGCCAGCAGCCAAACACGAGGCCCCGGGGAGCTGTTTTTT. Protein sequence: CASSQTRGPGELFF.

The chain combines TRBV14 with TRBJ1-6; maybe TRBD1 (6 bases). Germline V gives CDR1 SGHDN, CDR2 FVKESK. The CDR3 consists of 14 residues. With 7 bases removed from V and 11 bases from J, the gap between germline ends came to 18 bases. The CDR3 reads CASKSGGQSTPLHF. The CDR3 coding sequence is TGTGCCAGCAAGAGTGGTGGACAGTCCACACCCCTCCACTTT.

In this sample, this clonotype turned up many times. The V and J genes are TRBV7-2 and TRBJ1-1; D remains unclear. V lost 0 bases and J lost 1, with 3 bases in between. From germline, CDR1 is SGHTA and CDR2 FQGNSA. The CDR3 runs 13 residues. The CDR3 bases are TGTGCCAGCAGCTTAGCGCAGAACACTGAAGCTTTCTTT. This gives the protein CASSLAQNTEAFF.

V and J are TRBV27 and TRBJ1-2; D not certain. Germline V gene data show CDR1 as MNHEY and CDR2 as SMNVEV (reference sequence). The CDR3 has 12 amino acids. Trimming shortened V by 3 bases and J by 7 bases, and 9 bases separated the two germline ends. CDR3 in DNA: TGTGCCAGCAGTTTTCGAGGCGGTGGCTACACCTTC. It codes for CASSFRGGGYTF.

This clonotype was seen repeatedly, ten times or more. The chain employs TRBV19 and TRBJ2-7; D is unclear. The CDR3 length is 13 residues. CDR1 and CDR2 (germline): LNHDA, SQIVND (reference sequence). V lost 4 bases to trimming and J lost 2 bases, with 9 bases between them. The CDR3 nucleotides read TGTGCCAGTAGTAGAAATTTACCCTACGAGCAGTACTTC. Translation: CASSRNLPYEQYF.

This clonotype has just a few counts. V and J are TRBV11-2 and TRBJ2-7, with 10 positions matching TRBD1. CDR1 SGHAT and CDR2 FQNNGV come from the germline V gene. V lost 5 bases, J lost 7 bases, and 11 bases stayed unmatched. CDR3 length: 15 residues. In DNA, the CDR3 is TGTGCCAGCAGCGCGGACAGGGGGACACTTACGGAGCAGTACTTC. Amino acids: CASSADRGTLTEQYF.

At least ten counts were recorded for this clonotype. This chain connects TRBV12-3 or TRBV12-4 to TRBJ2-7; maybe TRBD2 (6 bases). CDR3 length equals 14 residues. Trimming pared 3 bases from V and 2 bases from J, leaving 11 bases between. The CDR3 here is CASSFQRVPYEQYF. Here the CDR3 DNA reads TGTGCCAGCAGTTTTCAGCGGGTCCCCTACGAGCAGTACTTC.

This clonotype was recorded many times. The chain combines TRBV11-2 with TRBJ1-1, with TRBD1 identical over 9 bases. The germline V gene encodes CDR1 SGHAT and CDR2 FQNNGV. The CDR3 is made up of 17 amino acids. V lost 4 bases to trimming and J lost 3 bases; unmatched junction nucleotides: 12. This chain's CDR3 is CASSYLGQGRIYTEAFF. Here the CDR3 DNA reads TGTGCCAGCAGCTATTTGGGACAGGGAAGAATATACACTGAAGCTTTCTTT. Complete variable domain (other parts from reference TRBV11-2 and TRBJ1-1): EAGVAQSPRYKIIEKRQSVAFWCNPISGHATLYWYQQILGQGPKLLIQFQNNGVVDDSQLPKDRFSAERLKGVDSTLKIQPAKLEDSAVYLCASSYLGQGRIYTEAFFGQGTRLTVV.

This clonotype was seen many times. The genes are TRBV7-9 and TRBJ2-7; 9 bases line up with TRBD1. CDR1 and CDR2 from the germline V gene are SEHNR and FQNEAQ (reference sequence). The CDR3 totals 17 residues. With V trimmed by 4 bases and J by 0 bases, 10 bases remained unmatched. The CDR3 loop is CASSSGGWTGDSYEQYF. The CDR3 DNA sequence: TGTGCCAGCAGCTCCGGCGGCTGGACAGGGGACTCCTACGAGCAGTACTTC.

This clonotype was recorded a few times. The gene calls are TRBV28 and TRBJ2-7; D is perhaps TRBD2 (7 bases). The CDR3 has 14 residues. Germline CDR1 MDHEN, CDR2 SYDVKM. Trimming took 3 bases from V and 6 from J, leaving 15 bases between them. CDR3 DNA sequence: TGTGCCAGCAGTTTCGGGGGGCGCGAAAGCGAGCAGTACTTC. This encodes CASSFGGRESEQYF.

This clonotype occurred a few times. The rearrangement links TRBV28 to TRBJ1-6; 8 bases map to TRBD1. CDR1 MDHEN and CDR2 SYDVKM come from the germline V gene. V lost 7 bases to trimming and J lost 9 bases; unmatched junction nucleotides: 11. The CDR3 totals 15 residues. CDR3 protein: CASTPRQGWVSPLHF. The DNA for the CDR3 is TGTGCCAGCACCCCTAGACAGGGGTGGGTTTCACCCCTCCACTTT.

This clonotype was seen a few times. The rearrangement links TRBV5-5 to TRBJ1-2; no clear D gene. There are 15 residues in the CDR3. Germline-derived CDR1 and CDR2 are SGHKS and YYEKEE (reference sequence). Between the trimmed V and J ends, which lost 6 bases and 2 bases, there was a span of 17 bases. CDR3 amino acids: CASTLGPGSNYGYTF. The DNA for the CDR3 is TGTGCCAGCACCCTAGGACCCGGGAGCAACTATGGCTACACCTTC. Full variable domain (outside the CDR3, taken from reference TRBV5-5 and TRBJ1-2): DAGVTQSPTHLIKTRGQQVTLRCSPISGHKSVSWYQQVLGQGPQFIFQYYEKEERGRGNFPDRFSARQFPNYSSELNVNALLLGDSALYLCASTLGPGSNYGYTFGSGTRLTVV.

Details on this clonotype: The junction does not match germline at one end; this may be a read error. This CDR3 is CASREEGGRGNEQFF. The CDR3 nucleotides are TGTGCCAGCAGGGAAGAAGGAGGGCGGGGCAATGAGCAGTTCTTC. The rearrangement uses TRBV2 and TRBJ2-1; maybe TRBD2 (6 bases). The germline gives CDR1 SNHLY, CDR2 FYNNEI. The CDR3 totals 15 residues. Full variable domain (outside the CDR3, taken from reference TRBV2 and TRBJ2-1): EPEVTQTPSHQVTQMGQEVILRCVPISNHLYFYWYRQILGQKVEFLVSFYNNEISEKSEIFDDQFSVERPDGSNFTLKIRSTKLEDSAMYFCASREEGGRGNEQFFGPGTRLTVL.

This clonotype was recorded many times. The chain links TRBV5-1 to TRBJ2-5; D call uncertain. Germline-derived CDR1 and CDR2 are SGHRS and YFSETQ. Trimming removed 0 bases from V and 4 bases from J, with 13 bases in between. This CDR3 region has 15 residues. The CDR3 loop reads CASSLGNLGLETQYF. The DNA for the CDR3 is TGCGCCAGCAGCTTGGGAAACCTAGGTTTAGAGACCCAGTACTTC.

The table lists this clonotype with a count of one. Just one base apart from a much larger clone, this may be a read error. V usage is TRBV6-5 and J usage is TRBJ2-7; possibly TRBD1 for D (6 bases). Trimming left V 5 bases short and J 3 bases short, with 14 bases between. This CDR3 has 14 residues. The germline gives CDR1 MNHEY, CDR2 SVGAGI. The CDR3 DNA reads TGTGCCAGCAGTCGCAGGGGTGTTCGCTACGAGCAGTACTTC. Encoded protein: CASSRRGVRYEQYF.

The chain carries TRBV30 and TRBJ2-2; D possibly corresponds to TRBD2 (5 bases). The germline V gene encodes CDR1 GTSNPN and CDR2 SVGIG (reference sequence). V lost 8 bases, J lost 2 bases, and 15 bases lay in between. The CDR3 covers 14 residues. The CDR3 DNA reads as TGTGCCCAGGCGTCGGGGTTTAACACCGGGGAGCTGTTTTTT. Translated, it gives CAQASGFNTGELFF.

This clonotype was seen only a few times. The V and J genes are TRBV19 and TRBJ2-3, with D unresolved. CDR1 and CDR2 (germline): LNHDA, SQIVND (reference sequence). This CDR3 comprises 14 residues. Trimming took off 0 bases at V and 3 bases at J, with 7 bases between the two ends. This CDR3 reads CASSIEGGTDTQYF. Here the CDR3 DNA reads TGTGCCAGTAGTATAGAAGGTGGTACAGATACGCAGTATTTT.

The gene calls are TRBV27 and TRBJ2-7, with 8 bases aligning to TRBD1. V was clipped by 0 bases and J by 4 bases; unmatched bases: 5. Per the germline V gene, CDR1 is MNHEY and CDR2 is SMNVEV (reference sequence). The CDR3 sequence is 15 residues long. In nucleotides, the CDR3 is TGTGCCAGCAGTTTATCGAGGGACAGGCAGTACGAGCAGTACTTC. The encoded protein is CASSLSRDRQYEQYF.

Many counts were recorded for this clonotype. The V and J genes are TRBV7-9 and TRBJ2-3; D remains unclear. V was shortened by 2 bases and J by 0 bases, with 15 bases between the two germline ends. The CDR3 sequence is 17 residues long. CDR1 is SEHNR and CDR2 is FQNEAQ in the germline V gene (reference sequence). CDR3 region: CASSLSVGRTSTDTQYF. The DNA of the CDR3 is TGTGCCAGCAGCTTATCAGTCGGGCGTACAAGCACAGATACGCAGTATTTT.

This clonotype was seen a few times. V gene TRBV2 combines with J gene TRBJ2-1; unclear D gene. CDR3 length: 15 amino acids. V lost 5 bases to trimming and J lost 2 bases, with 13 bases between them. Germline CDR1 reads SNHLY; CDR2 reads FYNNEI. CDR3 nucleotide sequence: TGTGCCAGCAGTTGGACCCGCCGGCCCTACAATGAGCAGTTCTTC. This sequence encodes CASSWTRRPYNEQFF.

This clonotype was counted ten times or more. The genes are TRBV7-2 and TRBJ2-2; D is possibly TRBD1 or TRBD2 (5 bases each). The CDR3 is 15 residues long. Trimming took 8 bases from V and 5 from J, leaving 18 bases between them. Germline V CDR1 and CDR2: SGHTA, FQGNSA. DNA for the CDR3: TGTGCCAGCCGCTCGGGGCTACGGTGGACCGGGGAGCTGTTTTTT. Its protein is CASRSGLRWTGELFF.

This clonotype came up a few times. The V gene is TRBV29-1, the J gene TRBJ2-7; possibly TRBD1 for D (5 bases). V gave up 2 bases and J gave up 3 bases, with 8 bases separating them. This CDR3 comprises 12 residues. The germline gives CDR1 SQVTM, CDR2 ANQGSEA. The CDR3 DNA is TGCAGCGTTGAACAAGGGGTCTACGAGCAGTACTTC. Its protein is CSVEQGVYEQYF.

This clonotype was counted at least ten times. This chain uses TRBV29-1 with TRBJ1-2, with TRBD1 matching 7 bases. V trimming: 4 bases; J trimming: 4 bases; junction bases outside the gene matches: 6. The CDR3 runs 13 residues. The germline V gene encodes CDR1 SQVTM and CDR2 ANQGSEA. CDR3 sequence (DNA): TGCAGCGTTGCTGGGCAGGGGGGCTATGGCTACACCTTC. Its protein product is CSVAGQGGYGYTF.

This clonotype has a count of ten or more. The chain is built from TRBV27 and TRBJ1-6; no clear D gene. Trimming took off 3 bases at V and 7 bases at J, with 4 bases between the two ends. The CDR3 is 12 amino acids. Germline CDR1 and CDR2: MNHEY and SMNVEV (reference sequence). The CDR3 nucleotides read TGTGCCAGCAGTTTTAGCAATTCACCCCTCCACTTT. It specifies CASSFSNSPLHF.

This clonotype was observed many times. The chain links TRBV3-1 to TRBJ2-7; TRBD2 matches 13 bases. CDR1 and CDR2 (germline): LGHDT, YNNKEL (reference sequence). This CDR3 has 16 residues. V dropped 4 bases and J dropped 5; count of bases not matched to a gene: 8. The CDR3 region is CASSPRTSGSVHEQYF. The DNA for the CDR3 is TGTGCCAGCAGCCCTAGGACTAGCGGGAGTGTCCACGAGCAGTACTTC.

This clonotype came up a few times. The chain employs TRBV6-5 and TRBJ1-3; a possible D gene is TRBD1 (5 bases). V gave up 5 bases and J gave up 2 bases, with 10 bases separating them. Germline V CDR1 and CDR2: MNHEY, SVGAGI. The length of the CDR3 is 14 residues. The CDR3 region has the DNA TGTGCCAGCAGTCCAGGGTCTGCTGGAAACACCATATATTTT. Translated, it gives CASSPGSAGNTIYF.

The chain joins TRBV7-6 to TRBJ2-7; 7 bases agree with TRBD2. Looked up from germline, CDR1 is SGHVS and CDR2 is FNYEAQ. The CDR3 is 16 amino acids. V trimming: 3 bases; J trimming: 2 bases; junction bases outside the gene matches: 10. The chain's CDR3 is CASSLGGAGDTYEQYF. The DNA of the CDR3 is TGTGCCAGCAGCTTGGGTGGGGCGGGGGATACCTACGAGCAGTACTTC.

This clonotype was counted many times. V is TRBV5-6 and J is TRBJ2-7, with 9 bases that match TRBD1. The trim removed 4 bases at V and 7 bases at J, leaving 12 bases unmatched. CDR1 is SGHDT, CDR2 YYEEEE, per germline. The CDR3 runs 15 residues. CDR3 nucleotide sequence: TGTGCCAGCAGCCTACGGAGGGGGACAGGGAATGAGCAGTACTTC. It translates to CASSLRRGTGNEQYF.

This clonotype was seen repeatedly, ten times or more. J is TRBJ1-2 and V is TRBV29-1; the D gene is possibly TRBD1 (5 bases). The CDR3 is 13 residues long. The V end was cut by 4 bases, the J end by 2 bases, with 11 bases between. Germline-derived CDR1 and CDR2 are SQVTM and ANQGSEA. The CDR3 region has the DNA TGCAGCGTTGGCCACGGGGGAAACTATGGCTACACCTTC. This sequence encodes CSVGHGGNYGYTF.

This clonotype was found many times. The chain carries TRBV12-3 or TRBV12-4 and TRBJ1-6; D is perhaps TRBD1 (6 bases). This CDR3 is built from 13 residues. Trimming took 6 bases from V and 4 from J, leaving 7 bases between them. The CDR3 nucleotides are TGTGCCAGCAGGGGACATTATAATTCACCCCTCCACTTT. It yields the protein CASRGHYNSPLHF.

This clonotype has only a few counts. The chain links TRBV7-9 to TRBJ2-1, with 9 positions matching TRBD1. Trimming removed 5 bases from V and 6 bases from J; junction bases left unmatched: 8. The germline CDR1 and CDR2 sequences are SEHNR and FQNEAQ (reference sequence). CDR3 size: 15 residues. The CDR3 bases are TGTGCCAGCAGCCCAAGACAGACAGGGGGCAATGAGCAGTTCTTC. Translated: CASSPRQTGGNEQFF. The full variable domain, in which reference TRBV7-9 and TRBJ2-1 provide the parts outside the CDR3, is DTGVSQNPRHKITKRGQNVTFRCDPISEHNRLYWYRQTLGQGPEFLTYFQNEAQLEKSRLLSDRFSAERPKGSFSTLEIQRTEQGDSAMYLCASSPRQTGGNEQFFGPGTRLTVL.